Each of the 15 T cell receptor beta chains below was sequenced from the same sample in a study of blood T cell repertoires in COVID-19. Assay: immunoSEQ multiplex PCR; the TCRdb copy retains only in-frame clones and omits some. The repertoire holds around 49,000 clones, with roughly four fifths as singletons. Sequenced input: peripheral blood. The receptor set was obtained from a woman between 55 and 75 years old with acute or convalescent COVID-19.

The chain recombines TRBV29-1 with TRBJ1-6, with 9 bases identical to TRBD1. There are 12 residues in the CDR3. Germline trimming cut 7 bases from V and 8 bases from J; bases unmatched to any gene: 3. Germline V lookup: CDR1 SQVTM, CDR2 ANQGSEA. The CDR3 nucleotides read TGCAGCGCCCGGACAGGGGATTCACCCCTCCACTTT. Its translation: CSARTGDSPLHF.

The chain carries TRBV7-3 and TRBJ2-1; TRBD2 matches at 11 bases. V lost 3 bases, J lost 8 bases, and 6 bases stayed unmatched. The CDR3 has 15 amino acids. Germline V CDR1 and CDR2: SGHTA, FQGTGA. CDR3 in amino acids: CASSFLAGGDHEQFF. CDR3 nucleotide sequence: TGTGCCAGCAGCTTTTTAGCGGGAGGGGACCATGAGCAGTTCTTC.

This chain joins TRBV10-1 and TRBJ2-1, with 8 bases fitting TRBD2. The CDR3 length is 15 residues. The V segment lost 2 bases and the J segment 7 bases; nucleotides outside the gene matches: 7. In germline, CDR1 is WNHNN, CDR2 SYGVQD (reference sequence). The CDR3, as DNA: TGCGCCAGCAGTGAGCCGGCTAGCGGGCGGAATGAGCAGTTCTTC. Translated: CASSEPASGRNEQFF.

V and J are TRBV4-1 and TRBJ1-4; perhaps TRBD1 as D (5 bases). The CDR3 has 14 amino acids. The V gene lost 4 bases and the J gene lost 6 bases, with 12 bases spanning the gap. Looked up from germline, CDR1 is MGHRA and CDR2 is YSYEKL. CDR3 DNA: TGCGCCAGCAGCCGCGGGACGGGGGATGAAAAACTGTTTTTT. Protein product: CASSRGTGDEKLFF.

The chain combines TRBV3-1 (or the pseudogene TRBV3-2) with TRBJ2-3; TRBD2 matches 13 bases. V shed 3 bases and J 4 bases; nucleotides not matched to a gene: 4. Germline CDR1 and CDR2: LGHDT and YNNKEL (reference sequence). The CDR3 length is 16 residues. The CDR3: CASSHTSGGASDTQYF. DNA of the CDR3: TGTGCCAGCAGCCATACTAGCGGGGGGGCTTCAGATACGCAGTATTTT.

This sequence joins TRBV27 and TRBJ1-5, with D perhaps matching TRBD1 (6 bases). Germline V gene sequence: CDR1 MNHEY, CDR2 SMNVEV (reference sequence). V lost 5 bases to trimming and J lost 0 bases, with 8 bases between them. This CDR3 is 14 amino acids long. The CDR3 DNA reads as TGTGCCAGCAGTACAGGGTATAGCAATCAGCCCCAGCATTTT. Encoded protein: CASSTGYSNQPQHF.

V gene TRBV7-9 combines with J gene TRBJ2-7, with 8 bases identical to TRBD1. Germline values: CDR1 SEHNR, CDR2 FQNEAQ (reference sequence). This CDR3 has 15 residues. The trim removed 7 bases at V and 3 bases at J, leaving 11 bases unmatched. This CDR3 is CASTYLQGQGYEQYF. The CDR3 DNA reads as TGTGCCAGCACCTACCTTCAAGGACAGGGCTACGAGCAGTACTTC.

The chain employs TRBV9 and TRBJ2-2; D may be TRBD2 (5 bases). The CDR3 length is 14 residues. V lost 3 bases and J 6 bases, leaving 12 bases between the germline ends. Per germline, CDR1 SGDLS and CDR2 YYNGEE. CDR3 residues: CASSAGILAGELFF. In nucleotides, the CDR3 is TGTGCCAGCAGCGCCGGGATTTTAGCCGGGGAGCTGTTTTTT.

The V gene is TRBV11-3, the J gene TRBJ2-2; 12 bases align to TRBD2. The germline gives CDR1 SGHNT, CDR2 YENEEA. With 5 bases clipped from V and 5 bases from J, the junction kept 3 bases outside the gene matches. There are 15 residues in the CDR3. CDR3 sequence: CASSPGLAGTGELFF. As DNA, the CDR3 is TGTGCCAGCAGCCCAGGACTAGCGGGGACCGGGGAGCTGTTTTTT.

This chain uses TRBV6-5 with TRBJ1-1; TRBD1 is a possible D gene (6 bases). Germline values: CDR1 MNHEY, CDR2 SVGAGI. The CDR3 consists of 13 residues. Trimming left V 8 bases short and J 1 base short, with 11 bases between. CDR3 protein: CASWTETNTEAFF. The CDR3 DNA sequence: TGTGCCAGCTGGACAGAAACGAACACTGAAGCTTTCTTT.

Only one count was recorded for this clone. The chain couples TRBV4-2 to TRBJ2-5; 9 bases map to TRBD2. With 5 bases clipped from V and 5 bases from J, the junction kept 6 bases outside the gene matches. CDR1 is LGHNA and CDR2 is YNFKEQ in the germline V gene. CDR3 length: 14 residues. In DNA, the CDR3 is TGTGCCAGCAGCTGGGGACTAGCCACCGAGACCCAGTACTTC. It specifies CASSWGLATETQYF.

J is TRBJ2-7 and V is TRBV5-4; tentative D call: TRBD1 (6 bases). Between the trimmed V and J ends, which lost 1 base and 2 bases, there was a span of 10 bases. Germline V gene data show CDR1 as SGHNT and CDR2 as YYREEE (reference sequence). The CDR3 contains 14 residues. CDR3 amino acids: CASSLYAGAYEQYF. The CDR3 bases are TGTGCCAGCAGCTTGTATGCAGGGGCCTACGAGCAGTACTTC.

V is TRBV28 and J is TRBJ1-5, with 7 bases aligning to TRBD1. V was pared by 5 bases and J by 2 bases, with 6 bases of the junction left unmatched. CDR1 is MDHEN, CDR2 SYDVKM, per germline. This CDR3 is built from 15 residues. CDR3 sequence reads: CASSAGGAGNQPQHF. The CDR3 DNA sequence: TGTGCCAGCAGTGCAGGGGGAGCGGGCAATCAGCCCCAGCATTTT.

The chain links TRBV5-8 to TRBJ2-3; 8 nucleotides line up with TRBD2. The CDR3 runs to 14 residues. The trim removed 5 bases at V and 3 bases at J, leaving 5 bases unmatched. Germline-derived CDR1 and CDR2 are SGHTS and YDEGEE. In nucleotides, the CDR3 is TGTGCCAGCAGTCCGGGAGGGGATACAGATACGCAGTATTTT. Translation: CASSPGGDTDTQYF.

The J gene is TRBJ2-7, the V gene TRBV12-3 or TRBV12-4, with D possibly TRBD1 on 5 matching bases. Trimming pared 5 bases from V and 2 bases from J, leaving 10 bases between. The length of the CDR3 is 13 residues. CDR3 protein: CASSRLTAYEQYF. The CDR3 DNA reads as TGTGCCAGCAGTCGACTGACAGCCTACGAGCAGTACTTC.